The TCR beta chain under discussion was sequenced for a study of early T cells in non-severe SARS-CoV-2 infection. For the study at large: From unsorted whole blood, bulk RNA was sequenced, and the chains remained unpaired. Whole-study findings and limits: VDJdb-based matching was biased toward anti-spike CD8 responses and missed private and CD4 specificities.

Researchers attached unique molecular identifiers to individual cDNA molecules. TCRdb analysed the 5' RACE reads with MiXCR anew, one entry per CDR3 protein. The table shows 81,000 or so distinct CDR3 sequences, with roughly 12% occurring only once. This clonotype was seen ten or more times. The antigen is not known. Mismatch with germline at one junction end may stem from a read error. CDR1 and CDR2 from the germline V gene are KGHSH and LQKENI. CDR3 length: 14 amino acids. Sequencing was performed on whole blood. The TCR sequence derives from an adult who was a healthcare worker with PCR-confirmed SARS-CoV-2 infection or an uninfected control (not recorded which). The chain uses TRBV18 and TRBJ2-7; no clear D gene. CDR3 sequence (DNA): TGTGCCTCCGCTCAAGGCGCCAGTACCTACGAACAGTACTTC. Its translation: CASAQGASTYEQYF. Using reference TRBV18 and TRBJ2-7 for the parts outside the CDR3, the full variable domain is NAGVMQNPRHLVRRRGQEARLRCSPMKGHSHVYWYRQLPEEGLKFMVYLQKENIIDESGMPKERFSAEFPKEGPSILRIQQVVRGDSAAYFCASAQGASTYEQYFGPGTRLTVT.